Below are 18 T cell receptor beta chains sequenced from a single sample in a study of shared clonotypes between healthy human individuals. Naive-designated CD8 cells lacked CD45RO, were positively enriched for CCR7, and omitted terminally differentiated effector memory CD45RA+ cells. TCRdb's copy holds only in-frame clones and misses some; the assay was immunoSEQ multiplex PCR. The table has millions of clones, roughly 95% seen once; the top ten hold about 1.1%. The sample comprised naive CD8+ T cells sorted from blood. These receptors were taken from a man between 18 and 29 years old in good health.

The chain recombines TRBV5-1 with TRBJ2-1; D gene unclear. V was pared by 2 bases and J by 6 bases, with 15 bases between. CDR1 SGHRS and CDR2 YFSETQ come from the germline V gene. CDR3 length: 15 residues. The CDR3 protein is CASSFRLPGINEQFF. In DNA form, the CDR3 reads TGCGCCAGCAGCTTTCGACTTCCGGGCATCAATGAGCAGTTCTTC.

J is TRBJ2-5 and V is TRBV15, with D possibly called TRBD1 or TRBD2 (5 bases each). This CDR3 is 14 amino acids long. In germline, CDR1 is LNHNV, CDR2 YYDKDF (reference sequence). The ends were cut back, 6 bases at V and 7 bases at J, with 18 bases in the middle. CDR3 DNA: TGTGCCACCAGTCCCAGTGAGGGGCTGCGGACCCAGTACTTC. The encoded protein is CATSPSEGLRTQYF.

The gene calls are TRBV7-9 and TRBJ2-2; 8 bases match TRBD1. The junction had 12 bases not matched to a gene; V was cut back by 5 bases and J by 7 bases. Germline-derived CDR1 and CDR2 are SEHNR and FQNEAQ (reference sequence). The length of the CDR3 is 16 residues. This chain's CDR3 is CASSPLVQGAGGELFF. The CDR3 nucleotides are TGTGCCAGCAGCCCCCTAGTGCAGGGGGCCGGCGGGGAGCTGTTTTTT.

The V gene is TRBV10-2, the J gene TRBJ2-7; 7 bases align to TRBD1. Germline assignment: CDR1 WSHSY and CDR2 SAAADI. The CDR3 is 15 amino acids. The V and J ends lost 4 bases and 5 bases, in that order; junction bases with no gene match: 11. The CDR3 here is CASSAGTEFFHEQYF. CDR3 DNA: TGCGCCAGCAGTGCCGGGACAGAATTTTTCCACGAGCAGTACTTC.

The chain is built from TRBV6-1 and TRBJ2-1; D tentatively reads TRBD1 or TRBD2 (5 bases each). Germline CDR1 is MNHNS and CDR2 is SASEGT. CDR3 length: 12 amino acids. The CDR3 reads CTGGHDYNEQFF. The CDR3 coding sequence is TGTACTGGAGGACACGACTACAATGAGCAGTTCTTC.

The rearrangement uses TRBV5-4 and TRBJ2-7; perhaps TRBD1 as D (6 bases). V lost 3 bases to trimming and J lost 2 bases, with 15 bases between them. Germline V gives CDR1 SGHNT, CDR2 YYREEE (reference sequence). This CDR3 comprises 15 residues. CDR3 amino acids: CASSSWGQGAYEQYF. The CDR3 DNA reads TGTGCCAGCAGCTCCTGGGGGCAGGGCGCCTACGAGCAGTACTTC.

This chain connects TRBV6-6 to TRBJ1-4, with D possibly being TRBD1 (5 bases). The CDR3 has 16 amino acids. Germline-derived CDR1 and CDR2 are MNHNY and SVGAGI (reference sequence). The ends were cut back, 7 bases at V and 2 bases at J, with 17 bases in the middle. This CDR3 is CASTTPGEGTNEKLFF. The CDR3 nucleotides are TGTGCCAGCACCACACCCGGGGAGGGGACTAATGAAAAACTGTTTTTT.

This sequence joins TRBV5-6 and TRBJ1-1; no reliable D call. The CDR3 totals 10 residues. Germline values: CDR1 SGHDT, CDR2 YYEEEE. Trimming pared 5 bases from V and 8 bases from J, leaving 7 bases between. The chain's CDR3 is CASRDGEAFF. For the CDR3, the DNA is TGTGCCAGCAGAGACGGAGAAGCTTTCTTT.

The chain has TRBV30 and TRBJ2-2, with TRBD2 matching over 8 bases. The length of the CDR3 is 18 residues. V trimming: 1 base; J trimming: 0 bases; junction bases outside the gene matches: 10. The germline CDR1 and CDR2 sequences are GTSNPN and SVGIG (reference sequence). The chain's CDR3 is CAWSASLGLAANTGELFF. Written as DNA, the CDR3 is TGTGCCTGGAGTGCCTCCCTCGGACTAGCTGCGAACACCGGGGAGCTGTTTTTT. The full variable domain, with the rest looked up from reference TRBV30 and TRBJ2-2, is SQTIHQWPATLVQPVGSPLSLECTVEGTSNPNLYWYRQAAGRGLQLLFYSVGIGQISSEVPQNLSASRPQDRQFILSSKKLLLSDSGFYLCAWSASLGLAANTGELFFGEGSRLTVL.

The rearrangement links TRBV29-1 to TRBJ2-7, with TRBD1 matching over 8 bases. CDR1 and CDR2 (germline): SQVTM, ANQGSEA. V lost 6 bases, J lost 2 bases, and 9 bases stayed unmatched. The CDR3 has 14 residues. CDR3 DNA sequence: TGCAGCGTGACACGGTGGACAGGGACCTACGAGCAGTACTTC. The encoded protein is CSVTRWTGTYEQYF.

The gene calls are TRBV7-9 and TRBJ2-1; TRBD2 agrees at 9 bases. The CDR3 length is 15 residues. Germline trimming cut 0 bases from V and 6 bases from J; bases unmatched to any gene: 3. Germline CDR1 SEHNR, CDR2 FQNEAQ (reference sequence). The CDR3: CASSLAPSGVNEQFF. The CDR3 nucleotides are TGTGCCAGCAGCTTAGCTCCTAGCGGGGTCAATGAGCAGTTCTTC.

This clone was found once. The genes are TRBV13 and TRBJ2-5, with D hard to call. Near its end, the DNA agrees better with TRBJ2-7, so the J call may be wrong. CDR1 is PRHDT and CDR2 is FYEKMQ in the germline V gene (reference sequence). The CDR3 has 12 residues. CDR3 coding DNA: TGTGCCAGCAGCGCCGGACGGTACGAGCAGTACTTC. This sequence encodes CASSAGRYEQYF.

The chain has TRBV19 and TRBJ1-5, with 8 bases that match TRBD1. Germline assignment: CDR1 LNHDA and CDR2 SQIVND (reference sequence). V trimming: 5 bases; J trimming: 4 bases; junction bases outside the gene matches: 13. The CDR3 extends over 17 amino acids. CDR3 region: CASSPDREGTMNQPQHF. In nucleotides, the CDR3 is TGTGCCAGTAGTCCGGACAGGGAGGGTACCATGAATCAGCCCCAGCATTTT.

This sequence joins TRBV7-9 and TRBJ2-7; 7 bases are shared with TRBD1. Germline loops: CDR1 SEHNR, CDR2 FQNEAQ (reference sequence). CDR3 length equals 16 residues. With V trimmed by 3 bases and J by 4 bases, 12 bases remained unmatched. CDR3 protein: CASSLAELDRRYEQYF. The CDR3, as DNA: TGTGCCAGCAGCTTGGCGGAATTGGACAGGAGGTACGAGCAGTACTTC.

This clone was seen once. Other DNA sequences of this sample code for an identical CDR3. This chain uses TRBV27 with TRBJ1-1, with D possibly matching TRBD1 (6 bases). This CDR3 has 13 residues. From germline, CDR1 is MNHEY and CDR2 SMNVEV (reference sequence). V lost 0 bases, J lost 4 bases, and 6 bases lay in between. CDR3 sequence reads: CASSLSQGTEAFF. In nucleotides, the CDR3 is TGTGCCAGCAGTTTATCACAGGGCACTGAAGCTTTCTTT.

The rearrangement joins TRBV29-1 to TRBJ2-5; D is uncertain. This CDR3 spans 14 amino acids. Germline lookup yields CDR1 SQVTM and CDR2 ANQGSEA. Trimming took off 0 bases at V and 2 bases at J, with 10 bases between the two ends. The CDR3 region has the DNA TGCAGCGTTGAAGATTTAATAGGGCAAGAGACCCAGTACTTC. Its translation: CSVEDLIGQETQYF.

Of note for this clone: The sample holds other DNA sequences that translate to the same CDR3. This chain connects TRBV5-6 to TRBJ2-2; 15 positions agree with TRBD2. The CDR3 sequence is 16 residues long. J was trimmed by 5 bases and V by 5 bases; bases with no gene match: 4. Germline CDR1 and CDR2: SGHDT and YYEEEE. The CDR3 DNA follows: TGTGCCAGCAGTTTAGGACTAGCGGGAGGGACCGGGGAGCTGTTTTTT. It codes for CASSLGLAGGTGELFF.

This chain connects TRBV4-1 to TRBJ2-2; 7 bases align to TRBD2. The germline V gene has CDR1 MGHRA and CDR2 YSYEKL. The CDR3 totals 12 residues. Losses at the gene ends were 4 bases for V and 7 bases for J; bases not matched to a gene: 0. The CDR3 DNA is TGCGCCAGCAGCCTAGCGGGCGGGGAGCTGTTTTTT. The encoded protein is CASSLAGGELFF.